Below are 22 T cell receptor beta chains sequenced from a single sample in a study of T cell repertoires in cytomegalovirus infection (dated by TCRdb to the late 2010s). Sequencer: Illumina HiSeq 1500. TCRdb redid the processing of the public reads, applying fastp at Q25 and MiXCR, and retained in-frame beta chains. Every CDR3 protein is listed once, alongside the most common genes and DNA of its rows. For this sample there are 300,000 or so distinct CDR3 sequences; around 25% appear just once. The ten top clones hold roughly 13% of the sample. Sequencing was performed on PBMCs. Receptors originate from a human donor in good health (CMV status not recorded). Some clones in this sample may be carry-over from other donors' samples.

This clonotype has more than one count but fewer than ten. This chain joins TRBV20-1 and TRBJ2-3; weak D call: TRBD1 (7 bases). The CDR3 runs to 15 residues. V lost 6 bases and J lost 0, with 16 bases in between. Germline CDR1 reads DFQATT; CDR2 reads SNEGSKA (reference sequence). The CDR3 DNA reads TGCAGTGCCACCAGACAGGGACTTAGCACAGATACGCAGTATTTT. Its protein is CSATRQGLSTDTQYF.

The chain couples TRBV6-6 to TRBJ1-5; a possible D gene is TRBD1 (5 bases). V was shortened by 5 bases and J by 7 bases, with 9 bases between the two germline ends. The CDR3 has 12 residues. Germline V lookup: CDR1 MNHNY, CDR2 SVGAGI (reference sequence). CDR3 coding DNA: TGTGCCAGCAGTCAGGGAGAACAGCCCCAGCATTTT. Its translation is CASSQGEQPQHF.

This clonotype has only a few counts. This chain links TRBV7-2 with TRBJ2-3; D may correspond to TRBD1 or TRBD2 (5 bases each). Germline CDR1 is SGHTA and CDR2 is FQGNSA. V was trimmed by 2 bases and J by 0 bases, leaving 18 bases between them. The CDR3 has 18 residues. The CDR3 here is CASSLIYRGPSSTDTQYF. In DNA form, the CDR3 reads TGTGCCAGCAGCTTAATTTACCGGGGACCATCTAGCACAGATACGCAGTATTTT. Filled out from reference TRBV7-2 and TRBJ2-3, the complete variable domain reads GAGVSQSPSNKVTEKGKDVELRCDPISGHTALYWYRQSLGQGLEFLIYFQGNSAPDKSGLPSDRFSAERTGGSVSTLTIQRTQQEDSAVYLCASSLIYRGPSSTDTQYFGPGTRLTVL.

This sequence joins TRBV6-2 or TRBV6-3 and TRBJ2-7; D possibly corresponds to TRBD1 (7 bases). Trimming removed 4 bases at V and 4 bases at J, with 14 bases between. The CDR3 covers 14 residues. Germline CDR1 MNHEY, CDR2 SVGEGT. Here the CDR3 reads CASSLAGGMYEQYF. The CDR3 DNA follows: TGTGCCAGCAGTTTGGCAGGGGGGATGTACGAGCAGTACTTC.

This clonotype was counted many times. V usage is TRBV28 and J usage is TRBJ2-4, with a possible D match to TRBD2 (6 bases). Germline values: CDR1 MDHEN, CDR2 SYDVKM. This CDR3 has 14 residues. V was cut by 6 bases and J by 0 bases, with 9 bases left in between. CDR3 sequence reads: CASSGGLAKNIQYF. The CDR3 bases are TGTGCCAGCAGCGGGGGACTAGCCAAAAACATTCAGTACTTC.

The rearrangement uses TRBV2 and TRBJ1-5; D uncertain. The ends were cut back, 7 bases at V and 10 bases at J, with 11 bases in the middle. CDR3 length: 11 residues. The V gene's germline CDR1 is SNHLY and CDR2 FYNNEI. The DNA of the CDR3 is TGTGCCAGCACAATTACGGGACCCCAGCATTTT. It translates to CASTITGPQHF.

This clonotype turned up a few times. The J gene is TRBJ2-7, the V gene TRBV19; possible D gene TRBD2, 6 bases. Germline CDR1 and CDR2: LNHDA and SQIVND (reference sequence). The CDR3 is made up of 12 amino acids. V lost 9 bases and J 2 bases, leaving 11 bases between the germline ends. The CDR3 sequence: CASTSSTYEQYF. The CDR3 DNA sequence: TGTGCCAGCACTAGCTCAACCTACGAGCAGTACTTC.

The chain carries TRBV5-1 and TRBJ2-1, with D unresolved. This CDR3 region has 12 residues. The V end lost 7 bases, the J end lost 9 bases, and 14 bases lay between the germline ends. Germline loops: CDR1 SGHRS, CDR2 YFSETQ. The CDR3 reads CASLRLVLEQFF. CDR3 DNA sequence: TGCGCCAGCTTGCGGCTAGTGCTTGAGCAGTTCTTC.

This clonotype was recorded a few times. CDR3 region: CASSAGATGELFF. The CDR3 coding sequence is TGTGCCAGCAGCGCAGGCGCCACCGGGGAGCTGTTTTTT. The J gene is TRBJ2-2, the V gene TRBV7-3; no definite D call. Germline assignment: CDR1 SGHTA and CDR2 FQGTGA. V was shortened by 5 bases and J by 4 bases, with 8 bases between the two germline ends. This CDR3 is 13 amino acids long. The variable domain in full, with the rest retrieved from reference TRBV7-3 and TRBJ2-2, is GAGVSQTPSNKVTEKGKYVELRCDPISGHTALYWYRQSLGQGPEFLIYFQGTGAADDSGLPNDRFFAVRPEGSVSTLKIQRTERGDSAVYLCASSAGATGELFFGEGSRLTVL.

This clonotype turned up a few times. The chain carries TRBV11-3 and TRBJ2-3; TRBD2 is a possible D gene (5 bases). Germline V gives CDR1 SGHNT, CDR2 YENEEA. V shed 5 bases and J shed 4 bases, with 10 bases lying between them. The CDR3 extends over 13 amino acids. The DNA of the CDR3 is TGTGCCAGCAGCGGACTGGTGGCAGATACGCAGTATTTT. Translation gives CASSGLVADTQYF. The entire variable domain, with the rest obtained from reference TRBV11-3 and TRBJ2-3, is as follows: EAGVVQSPRYKIIEKKQPVAFWCNPISGHNTLYWYLQNLGQGPELLIRYENEEAVDDSQLPKDRFSAERLKGVDSTLKIQPAELGDSAVYLCASSGLVADTQYFGPGTRLTVL.

The gene calls are TRBV20-1 and TRBJ2-1; 10 nucleotides line up with TRBD2. The CDR3 sequence is 18 residues long. The V gene's germline CDR1 is DFQATT and CDR2 SNEGSKA (reference sequence). Germline trimming cut 0 bases from V and 5 bases from J; bases unmatched to any gene: 13. The CDR3, as DNA: TGCAGTGCTAGAGATCATGGGATAGCGGGAGGCCGAGACAATGAGCAGTTCTTC. Translation: CSARDHGIAGGRDNEQFF.

This chain joins TRBV7-3 and TRBJ1-3; D remains ambiguous. Germline assignment: CDR1 SGHTA and CDR2 FQGTGA. The germline V and J ends were trimmed by 5 bases and 0 bases, with 11 bases remaining between them. The CDR3 spans 15 residues. Written as DNA, the CDR3 is TGTGCCAGCAGCCCCGGGGTCGGCTCTGGAAACACCATATATTTT. Its translation is CASSPGVGSGNTIYF.

This rearrangement joins TRBV7-6 to TRBJ1-6; D is unresolved. Germline assignment: CDR1 SGHVS and CDR2 FNYEAQ. Trimming took off 0 bases at V and 0 bases at J, with 6 bases between the two ends. The CDR3 loop spans 16 amino acids. The CDR3 nucleotides are TGTGCCAGCAGCTTAGCCATAAGCTCCTATAATTCACCCCTCCACTTT. Protein: CASSLAISSYNSPLHF.

The sample holds many counts of this clonotype. The chain has TRBV7-2 and TRBJ2-7; 7 nucleotides match TRBD2. V gave up 3 bases and J gave up 2 bases; unmatched junction bases: 4. This CDR3 region has 14 residues. In germline, CDR1 is SGHTA, CDR2 FQGNSA. The CDR3 spells CASSFGGRAYEQYV. CDR3 DNA: TGTGCCAGCAGCTTTGGGGGGAGGGCCTACGAGCAGTACGTC.

At least ten counts were recorded for this clonotype. The chain has TRBV11-3 and TRBJ2-1, with D possibly TRBD2 on 7 matching bases. Trimming stripped 2 bases from V and 0 bases from J, with 11 bases between. The CDR3 length is 16 residues. Germline V gives CDR1 SGHNT, CDR2 YENEEA. The CDR3 DNA sequence: TGTGCCAGCAGCTTAACGGGGGGCAGCTCCTACAATGAGCAGTTCTTC. Its protein is CASSLTGGSSYNEQFF.

This clonotype was seen only a few times. This chain connects TRBV29-1 to TRBJ1-2; 7 bases match TRBD1. Germline CDR1 SQVTM, CDR2 ANQGSEA. The CDR3 is 16 residues long. J gave up 6 bases and V 8 bases, and 21 bases lay outside the gene matches. This chain's CDR3 is CSTPEWDSSLKDGYTF. CDR3 nucleotide sequence: TGCAGCACTCCAGAGTGGGACAGTAGCCTTAAAGATGGCTACACCTTC.

There are many counts of this clonotype. The chain recombines TRBV7-2 with TRBJ1-6; D gene uncertain. Trimming took off 5 bases at V and 5 bases at J, with 19 bases between the two ends. The germline V gene has CDR1 SGHTA and CDR2 FQGNSA. The CDR3 is 17 residues long. CDR3 nucleotides: TGTGCCAGCAGCCGCCGATTTTCCGCGGGTCATAATTCACCCCTCCACTTT. As protein: CASSRRFSAGHNSPLHF. The full variable domain, rest sourced from reference TRBV7-2 and TRBJ1-6, is GAGVSQSPSNKVTEKGKDVELRCDPISGHTALYWYRQSLGQGLEFLIYFQGNSAPDKSGLPSDRFSAERTGGSVSTLTIQRTQQEDSAVYLCASSRRFSAGHNSPLHFGNGTRLTVT.

In this sample, this clonotype turned up a few times. V usage is TRBV7-3 and J usage is TRBJ2-1, with 8 bases fitting TRBD1. V was pared by 4 bases and J by 3 bases, with 11 bases of the junction left unmatched. The CDR3 has 17 residues. Germline V gives CDR1 SGHTA, CDR2 FQGTGA. The CDR3 region is CASSSSRRTGFYNEQFF. The CDR3 coding sequence is TGTGCCAGCAGCTCAAGCCGCCGGACAGGGTTCTACAATGAGCAGTTCTTC.

The chain is built from TRBV20-1 and TRBJ2-1; 9 positions agree with TRBD2. The J segment lost 5 bases and the V segment lost 0 bases, leaving 8 bases of the junction unmatched. Germline V gene sequence: CDR1 DFQATT, CDR2 SNEGSKA (reference sequence). This CDR3 contains 16 residues. CDR3 amino acids: CSARETTSGHHNEQFF. In DNA form, the CDR3 reads TGCAGTGCTAGAGAAACCACTAGCGGGCACCACAATGAGCAGTTCTTC.

The sample holds a few counts of this clonotype. The J gene is TRBJ2-7, the V gene TRBV7-6, with D possibly matching TRBD1 (6 bases). Germline V gene data show CDR1 as SGHVS and CDR2 as FNYEAQ. CDR3 length: 13 residues. Trimming removed 7 bases at V and 6 bases at J, with 16 bases between. The chain's CDR3 is CASTPSGVGEQYF. The CDR3 region has the DNA TGTGCCAGCACCCCTTCAGGGGTCGGCGAGCAGTACTTC.

The rearrangement links TRBV28 to TRBJ1-2, with TRBD1 matching over 10 bases. Trimming at V came to 2 bases and at J to 4 bases, leaving 7 bases not matched to a gene. Germline CDR1 and CDR2: MDHEN and SYDVKM. CDR3 length equals 16 residues. CDR3 nucleotides: TGTGCCAGCAGTTTAAGTGGACAGGGGGAGGGCTATGGCTACACCTTC. It encodes CASSLSGQGEGYGYTF.

This chain uses TRBV30 with TRBJ1-2; 9 bases line up with TRBD1. The junction had 2 bases not matched to a gene; V was cut back by 3 bases and J by 3 bases. CDR1 and CDR2 from the germline V gene are GTSNPN and SVGIG (reference sequence). The CDR3 has 13 residues. The CDR3 DNA reads as TGTGCCTGGAGGGACAGGGGAGACTATGGCTACACCTTC. Protein sequence: CAWRDRGDYGYTF.